One TCR beta chain is described in this entry. The antigen it binds to is not known. No per-base quality is available; no much larger clone lies one base away. This entry is derived from a study of blood T cell repertoires in COVID-19 (dated by TCRdb to the early 2020s). Background on the whole study: The collaborator samples originated in the United States, Italy and Spain and spanned the acute and convalescent phases of COVID-19. The prospective study material was composed of cDNA or gDNA derived from T cells, B-cell-depleted T cells, or PBMCs. Where available, HLA class I and class II types were obtained from metadata supplied by the sample provider rather than from assay-based typing. The dataset comprised deeply sampled blood TCRbeta repertoires from subjects exposed to, actively infected with, or recovered from COVID-19. The samples were drawn from the first 160 participants of the ongoing ImmuneRACE study and from some 1,300 subjects provided by 6 global collaborators. The sample metadata nearly always contained a de-identified subject ID, COVID-19 status, age in years and sex. A freely available public database, intended as a resource for researchers studying the immune response to SARS-CoV-2, is where the repertoires were released. The paper as a whole reports these results and caveats: Clinical and demographic metadata were provided uncurated, with the amount varying by source and participant.

The CDR3, cysteine through phenylalanine, is 16 amino acids long. Kept here is only the CDR3 DNA, which spans 48 bases and is read in frame from base 1. At the junction V is shortened by 0 bases and J by 2 bases, with 14 bases in between. According to the germline V gene (reference sequence), CDR1 reads SEHNR and CDR2 reads FQNEAQ. TCRbeta CDR3 regions were amplified from genomic DNA using the immunoSEQ Assay, a bias-controlled multiplex PCR. The authors' analysis ran thus. The number of nucleated cells in each sample was estimated from the amplification of reference gene primers within the assay. Sequence reads were collapsed and filtered to measure the absolute abundance of every unique TCRbeta CDR3 rearrangement. For each sample, productive Simpson clonality was calculated as the square root of Simpson's diversity index across productive rearrangements. TCRdb obtained this table from immuneACCESS and retained in-frame rearrangements with V and J assigned. These tables miss some clones; where compared with another copy, unresolved V genes account for less than half of the shortfall, and the remainder is unexplained. Clone size and V and J calls were adopted from that table, with D and trimming inferred from the DNA. The sample table contains some 330,000 clones; only one count was recorded for about nine tenths of them. The ten largest account for about 4.2% of the sample.

Enrolling through a virtual design, the prospective study's participants ranged in age from roughly 18 to 89 years and lived across 20 to 30 United States geographic areas. Cohort assignment in the prospective study relied on participant-reported clinical history from a screening survey and a study questionnaire. Recovered participants in ImmuneRACE Cohort 3 were defined by two consecutive negative NP/OP PCR tests, clearance by a healthcare professional, or resolution of symptoms. Each participant in the prospective study had whole blood, serum and a nasopharyngeal or oropharyngeal swab collected by mobile phlebotomists. Participants in the prospective study had the option to provide additional blood draws and questionnaires over a roughly two-month period. Blood samples from the prospective study were shipped frozen or at room temperature prior to DNA extraction.

The receptor was isolated from a man under 40 who had recovered from COVID-19. Recombination linked TRBV7-9 to TRBJ2-7; TRBD2 is a weak D gene call, 6 bases matching. Sequencing used PBMCs or T cells enriched from blood (not recorded which). The CDR3 region reads CASSLAAGPLTYEQYF. Here is the DNA: TGTGCCAGCAGCTTAGCGGCGGGGCCCTTAACCTACGAGCAGTACTTC.